These 22 T cell receptor beta chains were sequenced from one sample in a study of CD8 T cells in ankylosing spondylitis. TCRdb reanalysed the 5' RACE reads using MiXCR and keeps one entry per CDR3 protein. The table lists some 95,000 distinct CDR3 sequences, 7.5% to 9% of them singletons. The sample consisted of blood, either unsorted or a sorted T cell fraction (not recorded which). The receptors were sampled from a male donor with ankylosing spondylitis or in good health (not recorded which).

This clonotype has a count of ten or more. The V and J genes are TRBV29-1 and TRBJ1-1; D might be TRBD1 (5 bases). Trimming stripped 7 bases from V and 1 base from J, with 13 bases between. Germline lookup yields CDR1 SQVTM and CDR2 ANQGSEA. CDR3 length: 13 residues. The CDR3 reads CSGRTRRNTEAFF. The CDR3 DNA reads TGCAGCGGGCGGACACGGAGGAACACTGAAGCTTTCTTT.

This clonotype was seen at least ten times. The chain has TRBV24-1 and TRBJ1-1, with TRBD1 identical over 7 bases. The ends lost 5 bases at V and 2 bases at J; junction bases unmatched: 4. Per germline, CDR1 KGHDR and CDR2 SFDVKD. The CDR3 extends over 14 amino acids. The CDR3 nucleotides read TGTGCCACCAGTGCCCGAGGGGGCAACACTGAAGCTTTCTTT. Its translation: CATSARGGNTEAFF.

In this sample, this clonotype turned up many times. The DNA of the CDR3 is TGTGCCAGCAGTCCGACCCCGTACAATGAGCAGTTCTTC. Amino acid sequence: CASSPTPYNEQFF. This chain joins TRBV12-3 or TRBV12-4 and TRBJ2-1; D is uncertain. This CDR3 comprises 13 residues. With 5 bases removed from V and 4 bases from J, the gap between germline ends came to 9 bases.

This clonotype was seen repeatedly, ten times or more. V gene TRBV5-1 combines with J gene TRBJ2-4; D uncertain. This CDR3 is 14 amino acids long. Per germline, CDR1 SGHRS and CDR2 YFSETQ. V was trimmed by 0 bases and J by 1 base, leaving 5 bases between them. CDR3 residues: CASSLGQAKNIQYF. The CDR3 nucleotides read TGCGCCAGCAGCTTGGGTCAGGCCAAAAACATTCAGTACTTC.

This clonotype was detected many times. V is TRBV12-3 or TRBV12-4 and J is TRBJ2-1; TRBD2 matches at 11 bases. V was pared by 7 bases and J by 8 bases, with 10 bases of the junction left unmatched. CDR3 length: 15 residues. CDR3 sequence: CASTIAGGGSDEQFF. CDR3 nucleotides: TGTGCCAGCACTATAGCGGGGGGGGGATCAGATGAGCAGTTCTTC.

Ten or more counts support this clonotype. The chain uses TRBV5-5 and TRBJ2-3; 8 positions match TRBD1. Trimming took 0 bases from V and 6 from J; bases not matched to a gene: 9. This CDR3 is 16 amino acids long. CDR1 SGHKS and CDR2 YYEKEE come from the germline V gene (reference sequence). CDR3 coding DNA: TGTGCCAGCAGCTTGGGCGGGACAGGACGTTCGGATACGCAGTATTTT. It specifies CASSLGGTGRSDTQYF.

At least ten counts were recorded for this clonotype. The V and J genes are TRBV18 and TRBJ2-7, with 9 bases identical to TRBD1. CDR3 length equals 15 residues. CDR1 and CDR2 (germline): KGHSH, LQKENI. The junction had 4 bases not matched to a gene; V was cut back by 3 bases and J by 1 base. CDR3 sequence reads: CASSPTGGGSYEQYF. The CDR3 nucleotides read TGTGCCAGCTCACCCACAGGGGGCGGTTCCTACGAGCAGTACTTC.

This clonotype occurred many times. This chain joins TRBV15 and TRBJ1-1; D is unresolved. V lost 3 bases and J 1 base, leaving 9 bases between the germline ends. The CDR3 has 14 residues. From germline, CDR1 is LNHNV and CDR2 YYDKDF (reference sequence). The CDR3 coding sequence is TGTGCCACCAGCAGGTCCCCGCGGAACACTGAAGCTTTCTTT. Its translation: CATSRSPRNTEAFF.

This clonotype was seen repeatedly, ten times or more. The CDR3: CASSVGGGSPLHF. The CDR3 region has the DNA TGCGCCAGCAGCGTAGGGGGCGGCTCACCCCTCCACTTT. The chain has TRBV5-1 and TRBJ1-6; 7 positions match TRBD1. CDR1 is SGHRS and CDR2 is YFSETQ in the germline V gene. Losses at the gene ends were 4 bases for V and 10 bases for J; bases not matched to a gene: 5. This CDR3 contains 13 residues.

This clonotype was picked up many times. This rearrangement joins TRBV3-1 to TRBJ1-6, with D possibly matching TRBD1 (6 bases). CDR1 and CDR2 (germline): LGHDT, YNNKEL (reference sequence). Deletions cut 1 base from V and 14 bases from J, with 12 bases between. The CDR3 extends over 13 amino acids. The CDR3 is CASSQGQAKALHF. The CDR3 DNA sequence: TGTGCCAGCAGCCAAGGACAGGCCAAAGCCCTCCACTTT.

At least ten counts were recorded for this clonotype. The genes are TRBV28 and TRBJ2-1; 8 nucleotides line up with TRBD1. This CDR3 has 14 residues. Losses at the gene ends were 5 bases for V and 6 bases for J; bases not matched to a gene: 6. Germline V gene lookup returns CDR1 MDHEN and CDR2 SYDVKM. In DNA form, the CDR3 reads TGTGCCAGCAGTCCAAGGACAGGGTTCAATGAGCAGTTCTTC. Translating it yields CASSPRTGFNEQFF. The full variable domain, with the rest looked up from reference TRBV28 and TRBJ2-1, is DVKVTQSSRYLVKRTGEKVFLECVQDMDHENMFWYRQDPGLGLRLIYFSYDVKMKEKGDIPEGYSVSREKKERFSLILESASTNQTSMYLCASSPRTGFNEQFFGPGTRLTVL.

This clonotype was picked up many times. The chain links TRBV5-6 to TRBJ2-1, with 11 bases matching TRBD2. Germline V gene data show CDR1 as SGHDT and CDR2 as YYEEEE. This CDR3 spans 16 amino acids. J lost 7 bases, V lost 1 base, and 7 bases had no gene match. CDR3 DNA sequence: TGTGCCAGCAGCTTGAAGTTAACTAGCGGGGGAAATGAGCAGTTCTTC. Encoded protein: CASSLKLTSGGNEQFF.

There are many counts of this clonotype. This sequence joins TRBV12-3 or TRBV12-4 and TRBJ2-1; the match to TRBD2 covers 15 bases. V lost 4 bases to trimming and J lost 8 bases; unmatched junction nucleotides: 6. CDR3 length: 16 amino acids. The CDR3 region is CASSSRTSGGVYEQFF. The CDR3 DNA sequence: TGTGCCAGCAGTTCCCGGACTAGCGGGGGGGTCTATGAGCAGTTCTTC.

Many counts were recorded for this clonotype. The gene calls are TRBV11-2 and TRBJ2-2; 9 nucleotides match TRBD2. Germline assignment: CDR1 SGHAT and CDR2 FQNNGV. V lost 1 base, J lost 4 bases, and 1 base stayed unmatched. CDR3 length: 15 amino acids. DNA of the CDR3: TGTGCCAGCAGCTTAGGTAGCGGGGGCACCGGGGAGCTGTTTTTT. Amino acids: CASSLGSGGTGELFF.

This clonotype has a count of ten or more. The rearrangement joins TRBV29-1 to TRBJ2-1; a weak D match, TRBD1 (6 bases). Germline CDR1 SQVTM, CDR2 ANQGSEA. The CDR3 sequence is 16 residues long. The germline V and J ends were trimmed by 3 bases and 5 bases, with 20 bases remaining between them. The CDR3: CSVDPGVWEINNEQFF. DNA for the CDR3: TGCAGCGTTGACCCAGGGGTGTGGGAGATCAACAATGAGCAGTTCTTC.

The gene calls are TRBV18 and TRBJ1-6; 10 nucleotides align to TRBD1. The CDR3 extends over 15 amino acids. V lost 2 bases to trimming and J lost 6 bases; unmatched junction nucleotides: 1. Germline assignment: CDR1 KGHSH and CDR2 LQKENI. In DNA form, the CDR3 reads TGTGCCAGCTCACCAGGGGACAGGGGTAATTCACCCCTCCACTTT. It is translated as CASSPGDRGNSPLHF.

This clonotype came up many times. V usage is TRBV11-2 and J usage is TRBJ2-1; 11 bases are shared with TRBD2. The CDR3 loop spans 19 amino acids. V was pared by 2 bases and J by 4 bases, with 13 bases of the junction left unmatched. CDR1 and CDR2 (germline): SGHAT, FQNNGV. In DNA, the CDR3 is TGTGCCAGCAGCTTAATAGCGGGGGGGTCTTCTCCCACATACAATGAGCAGTTCTTC. Amino acid sequence: CASSLIAGGSSPTYNEQFF.

In this sample, this clonotype turned up many times. V is TRBV20-1 and J is TRBJ2-2; D uncertain. Trimming shortened V by 1 base and J by 1 base, and 13 bases separated the two germline ends. Germline V gene data show CDR1 as DFQATT and CDR2 as SNEGSKA (reference sequence). This CDR3 is built from 16 residues. The CDR3 nucleotides read TGCAGTGCTAGAGGGGTCGGGCTAATGAACACCGGGGAGCTGTTTTTT. Amino acid sequence: CSARGVGLMNTGELFF.

Ten or more counts support this clonotype. This chain joins TRBV2 and TRBJ2-2, with a possible D match to TRBD2 (5 bases). The CDR3 spans 18 residues. Germline CDR1 and CDR2: SNHLY and FYNNEI. The V and J ends lost 3 bases and 1 base respectively, with 18 bases between them. This CDR3 reads CASSEVPGLDMNTGELFF. DNA for the CDR3: TGTGCCAGCAGTGAGGTACCCGGACTCGATATGAACACCGGGGAGCTGTTTTTT.

Ten or more counts support this clonotype. The CDR3 reads CASSLGLETGVYTGELFF. CDR3 nucleotide sequence: TGTGCCAGCAGCTTAGGTCTGGAGACAGGGGTTTACACCGGGGAGCTGTTTTTT. This chain uses TRBV11-2 with TRBJ2-2; TRBD1 agrees at 8 bases. Germline V lookup: CDR1 SGHAT, CDR2 FQNNGV. The J segment lost 3 bases and the V segment lost 1 base, leaving 10 bases of the junction unmatched. The CDR3 extends over 18 amino acids.

As regards this clonotype: A read error may account for a junction end that differs from germline. The chain links TRBV7-7 to TRBJ2-5; TRBD1 might be the D (5 bases). Germline V gives CDR1 SSHAT, CDR2 FNYEAQ (reference sequence). The CDR3 runs 15 residues. The CDR3 region is CASSPIGAGQETQYF. The CDR3, as DNA: TGTGCTAGCAGCCCCATTGGCGCAGGGCAAGAGACCCAGTACTTC.

This clonotype was observed many times. This chain connects TRBV5-1 to TRBJ2-3; TRBD2 matches at 11 bases. The V gene's germline CDR1 is SGHRS and CDR2 YFSETQ. The CDR3 loop spans 18 amino acids. V lost 0 bases and J lost 0; bases outside the gene matches: 6. CDR3 nucleotides: TGCGCCAGCAGCTTGGCCCTAGCGGGGGGCTACAGCACAGATACGCAGTATTTT. As protein: CASSLALAGGYSTDTQYF.